Listed here are 19 T cell receptor beta chains from one sample, sequenced in a study of blood T cell repertoires in COVID-19. Assay: immunoSEQ multiplex PCR; the TCRdb copy retains only in-frame clones and omits some. The sample lists some 270,000 clones, 88% seen once, with around 3% in the top ten. Sequencing input: PBMCs or T cells enriched from blood (not recorded which). The receptors were gathered from a woman in her thirties or forties who had been exposed to COVID-19.

The chain uses TRBV6-5 and TRBJ1-4; D is possibly TRBD1 (6 bases). The CDR3 runs to 14 residues. Looked up from germline, CDR1 is MNHEY and CDR2 is SVGAGI. V was shortened by 6 bases and J by 7 bases, with 15 bases between the two germline ends. CDR3 sequence (DNA): TGTGCCAGCAGCTCCCAGGGGACCGGTGAAAAACTGTTTTTT. Translated, it gives CASSSQGTGEKLFF.

The chain uses TRBV6-1 and TRBJ2-7; 7 positions agree with TRBD1. CDR1 is MNHNS and CDR2 is SASEGT in the germline V gene. CDR3 size: 14 residues. Trimming removed 6 bases from V and 8 bases from J; junction bases left unmatched: 13. The CDR3 is CASSKGTEAAKQYF. In DNA, the CDR3 is TGTGCCAGCAGCAAAGGGACAGAGGCCGCAAAGCAGTACTTC.

The J gene is TRBJ2-5, the V gene TRBV25-1; the D gene is possibly TRBD2 (5 bases). V lost 8 bases, J lost 5 bases, and 12 bases lay in between. This CDR3 has 12 amino acids. Germline V gene data show CDR1 as MGHDK and CDR2 as SYGVNS. The CDR3 nucleotides read TGTGCCAGCGCCGGAGGCTTGGAGACCCAGTACTTC. Translated, it gives CASAGGLETQYF. Looking up the rest from reference TRBV25-1 and TRBJ2-5 gives the full variable domain: EADIYQTPRYLVIGTGKKITLECSQTMGHDKMYWYQQDPGMELHLIHYSYGVNSTEKGDLSSESTVSRIRTEHFPLTLESARPSHTSQYLCASAGGLETQYFGPGTRLLVL.

The chain combines TRBV5-4 with TRBJ2-1, with TRBD1 identical over 7 bases. Per germline, CDR1 SGHNT and CDR2 YYREEE (reference sequence). The trim removed 2 bases at V and 7 bases at J, leaving 9 bases unmatched. The CDR3 has 15 amino acids. CDR3 DNA: TGTGCCAGCAGCTTCAGGGGGAGTCAGGTAAATGAGCAGTTCTTC. Its translation is CASSFRGSQVNEQFF.

V gene TRBV7-2 combines with J gene TRBJ1-2; D might be TRBD1 (6 bases). Per the germline V gene, CDR1 is SGHTA and CDR2 is FQGNSA. There are 13 residues in the CDR3. Trimming removed 4 bases at V and 3 bases at J, with 9 bases between. DNA of the CDR3: TGTGCCAGCAGCTCAGGGGCTCACTATGGCTACACCTTC. It yields the protein CASSSGAHYGYTF.

This rearrangement joins TRBV28 to TRBJ1-3, with D unclear. Germline-derived CDR1 and CDR2 are MDHEN and SYDVKM. V was shortened by 7 bases and J by 0 bases, with 10 bases between the two germline ends. CDR3 length: 14 amino acids. This CDR3 reads CASKQPLSGNTIYF. Written as DNA, the CDR3 is TGTGCCAGCAAACAGCCACTCTCTGGAAACACCATATATTTT.

The CDR3 sequence is CASSLDPWLYGYTF. CDR3 bases: TGCGCCAGCAGCTTGGATCCTTGGCTCTATGGCTACACCTTC. The rearrangement links TRBV5-1 to TRBJ1-2; D not certain. This CDR3 comprises 14 residues. In germline, CDR1 is SGHRS, CDR2 YFSETQ. Trimming took 0 bases from V and 4 from J, leaving 10 bases between them.

V usage is TRBV5-1 and J usage is TRBJ1-4; 8 positions match TRBD1. After removal of 0 bases from V and 3 bases from J, the junction contained 4 bases not matched to a gene. This CDR3 has 16 amino acids. In germline, CDR1 is SGHRS, CDR2 YFSETQ. The CDR3 protein is CASSLDRQGSNEKLFF. The DNA of the CDR3 is TGCGCCAGCAGCTTGGATCGACAGGGGTCTAATGAAAAACTGTTTTTT.

The chain combines TRBV6-2 or TRBV6-3 with TRBJ2-1, with TRBD2 matching over 13 bases. The CDR3 length is 19 residues. Looked up from germline, CDR1 is MNHEY and CDR2 is SVGEGT. V was pared by 7 bases and J by 10 bases, with 22 bases of the junction left unmatched. CDR3 coding DNA: TGTGCCAGCACCCCATACCTACAGGGTGGGGGACTAGCGGGGTCGGAGCAGTTCTTC. Encoded protein: CASTPYLQGGGLAGSEQFF.

This chain uses TRBV24-1 with TRBJ2-7; D not certain. Trimming left V 2 bases short and J 0 bases short, with 13 bases between. The CDR3 is made up of 16 amino acids. Looked up from germline, CDR1 is KGHDR and CDR2 is SFDVKD. For the CDR3, the DNA is TGTGCCACCAGTGATTATGGGCAGGAACTCTCCTACGAGCAGTACGTC. It translates to CATSDYGQELSYEQYV.

This rearrangement joins TRBV10-2 to TRBJ1-5, with 7 positions matching TRBD1. Germline V lookup: CDR1 WSHSY, CDR2 SAAADI. The trim removed 4 bases at V and 0 bases at J, leaving 12 bases unmatched. The CDR3 has 18 amino acids. CDR3 loop: CASSALDRMILSNQPQHF. The CDR3 nucleotides are TGCGCCAGCAGTGCCCTGGACAGGATGATCCTTAGCAATCAGCCCCAGCATTTT.

The rearrangement links TRBV5-1 to TRBJ1-1; D may be TRBD1 (6 bases). CDR3 size: 15 residues. Germline assignment: CDR1 SGHRS and CDR2 YFSETQ. V was clipped by 2 bases and J by 2 bases, with 13 bases between them. CDR3 residues: CASSFTNRVNTEAFF. Written as DNA, the CDR3 is TGCGCCAGCAGCTTTACCAACAGGGTAAACACTGAAGCTTTCTTT.

The chain uses TRBV18 and TRBJ1-5; 8 nucleotides line up with TRBD1. V dropped 2 bases and J dropped 4; count of bases not matched to a gene: 4. The CDR3 sequence is 15 residues long. Germline values: CDR1 KGHSH, CDR2 LQKENI. The CDR3 is CASSPNQGANQPQHF. The CDR3 nucleotides are TGTGCCAGCTCACCAAACCAGGGGGCTAATCAGCCCCAGCATTTT.

For this clone: Within the sample, other DNA sequences also encode this same CDR3. The chain combines TRBV7-2 with TRBJ2-4, with 8 positions matching TRBD1. The CDR3 is 15 amino acids. CDR1 is SGHTA and CDR2 is FQGNSA in the germline V gene. The V and J ends lost 6 bases and 1 base, in that order; junction bases with no gene match: 5. Here the CDR3 DNA reads TGTGCCAGCAGGGAAACAGGGGGTGCCAAAAACATTCAGTACTTC. Amino acid sequence: CASRETGGAKNIQYF.

The chain employs TRBV5-4 and TRBJ2-5, with TRBD1 as a possible D gene (5 bases). The V end lost 0 bases, the J end lost 2 bases, and 11 bases lay between the germline ends. CDR1 is SGHNT and CDR2 is YYREEE in the germline V gene (reference sequence). This CDR3 region has 15 residues. CDR3 sequence: CASSLAHRIQETQYF. Written as DNA, the CDR3 is TGTGCCAGCAGCTTGGCCCACAGGATTCAAGAGACCCAGTACTTC.

The V gene is TRBV11-3, the J gene TRBJ2-3; TRBD1 might be the D (6 bases). V was clipped by 1 base and J by 8 bases, with 10 bases between them. Germline V gene sequence: CDR1 SGHNT, CDR2 YENEEA. This CDR3 contains 13 residues. The DNA for the CDR3 is TGTGCCAGCAGCTTAGGGGTAGGGGGTACGCAGTATTTT. Amino acid sequence: CASSLGVGGTQYF. Looking up the rest from reference TRBV11-3 and TRBJ2-3 gives the full variable domain: EAGVVQSPRYKIIEKKQPVAFWCNPISGHNTLYWYLQNLGQGPELLIRYENEEAVDDSQLPKDRFSAERLKGVDSTLKIQPAELGDSAVYLCASSLGVGGTQYFGPGTRLTVL.

The chain has TRBV10-1 and TRBJ1-2; 11 bases fit TRBD1. There are 16 residues in the CDR3. Per germline, CDR1 WNHNN and CDR2 SYGVQD (reference sequence). V was pared by 8 bases and J by 7 bases, with 15 bases of the junction left unmatched. CDR3 in DNA: TGCGCCAGCTCAGAAGGGAGGACAGGGGGCGTAGGTGGCTACACCTTC. This translates into CASSEGRTGGVGGYTF.

The V and J genes are TRBV5-1 and TRBJ1-2, with D uncertain. Germline loops: CDR1 SGHRS, CDR2 YFSETQ. V lost 0 bases and J lost 13, with 16 bases in between. The CDR3 length is 13 residues. The CDR3 nucleotides are TGCGCCAGCAGCTTGGCCATAAATTGGCCTGCCACCTTC. Protein sequence: CASSLAINWPATF.

V and J are TRBV14 and TRBJ2-2; TRBD2 is a possible D gene (5 bases). The CDR3 spans 16 residues. Germline CDR1 and CDR2: SGHDN and FVKESK. Between the trimmed V and J ends, which lost 1 base and 0 bases, there was a span of 9 bases. The chain's CDR3 is CASSQARGSNTGELFF. As DNA, the CDR3 is TGTGCCAGCAGCCAAGCCCGGGGATCGAACACCGGGGAGCTGTTTTTT.